This T cell receptor beta chain was captured in a study of blood T cells in healthy people across ages. Study context: Capture via template switching afforded approximately one barcoded beta molecule per two T cells. Study-level points and caveats: In older individuals, TCR beta diversity per million T cells was lower, falling roughly linearly with age.

In its sample, this clonotype was seen a few times. Its antigen is as yet unknown. Alongside a J-beta primer mix, a sample-barcoded 5' primer served in a second PCR lasting roughly 7 to 11 cycles. Each of the samples gave a minimum of 3 million paired-end reads that contained CDR3. TCRdb itself ran the 5' RACE reads through MiXCR, one entry per CDR3 protein. The data show about 1.6 million distinct CDR3 sequences, roughly 32% seen once. The receptor was isolated from a woman aged 30 to 39 in good health. The sequenced sample was blood.

The CDR3 nucleotides are TGTGCCAGCAGCAAAGTGAACCCGAGTCGGGAGCAGTACTTC. Translation: CASSKVNPSREQYF. This rearrangement joins TRBV21-1 to TRBJ2-5; the table's D gene call, TRBD2, was not cross checked with the DNA. TRBV21-1 is described as a pseudogene. There are 14 residues in the CDR3.